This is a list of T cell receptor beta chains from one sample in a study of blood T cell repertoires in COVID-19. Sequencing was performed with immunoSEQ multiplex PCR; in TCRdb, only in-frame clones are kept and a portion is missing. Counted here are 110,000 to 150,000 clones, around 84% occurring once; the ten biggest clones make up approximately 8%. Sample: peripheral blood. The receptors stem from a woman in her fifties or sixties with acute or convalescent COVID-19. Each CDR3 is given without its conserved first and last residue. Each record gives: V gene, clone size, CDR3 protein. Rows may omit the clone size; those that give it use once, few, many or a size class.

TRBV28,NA,VGGGGSNYGYT
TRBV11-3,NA,ASRDSGGAF
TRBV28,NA,ASSYQPQH
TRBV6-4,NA,ASSRPGTENTEAF
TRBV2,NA,ASKTDRVNEKLF
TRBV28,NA,ASSRQVNSPLH
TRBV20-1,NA,SARQTYEQY
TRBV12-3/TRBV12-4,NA,ASSRTRSYGYT
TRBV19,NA,ASSIEGATDTQY
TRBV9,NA,ASSGRDSPYEQY
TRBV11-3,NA,ASKGYGGNTEAF
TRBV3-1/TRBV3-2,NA,ASSHRNTEAF
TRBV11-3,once,ASSSMGDDTEAF
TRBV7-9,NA,ASTTGENTGELF
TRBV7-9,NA,ASSLERLHNTEAF
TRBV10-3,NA,AAYQGNEQF
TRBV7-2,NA,ASSLWRDRAGELF
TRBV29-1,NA,SVGDSGTEAF
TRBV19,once,ASSGTSGGHPSADTQY
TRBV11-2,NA,ASSSVRGTGGELF
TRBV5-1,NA,ASSLLATGGNSPLH
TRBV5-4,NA,ASSLPDIPPTEAF
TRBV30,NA,AWRFPTSWVEGNNEQF
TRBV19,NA,ASSTRTGEGQPQH